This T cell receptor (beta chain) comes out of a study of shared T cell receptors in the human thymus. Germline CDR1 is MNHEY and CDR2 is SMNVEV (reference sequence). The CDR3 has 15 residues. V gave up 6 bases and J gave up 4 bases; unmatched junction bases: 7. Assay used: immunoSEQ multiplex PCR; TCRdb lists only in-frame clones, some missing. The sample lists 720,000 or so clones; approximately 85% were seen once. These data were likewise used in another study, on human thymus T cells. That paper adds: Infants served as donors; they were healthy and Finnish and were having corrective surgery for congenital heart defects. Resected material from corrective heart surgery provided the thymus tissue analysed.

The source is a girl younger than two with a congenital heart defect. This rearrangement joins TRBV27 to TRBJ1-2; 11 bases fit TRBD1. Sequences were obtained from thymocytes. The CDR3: CASRFGQGAPYGYTF. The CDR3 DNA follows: TGTGCCAGCAGGTTCGGACAGGGGGCGCCCTATGGCTACACCTTC.